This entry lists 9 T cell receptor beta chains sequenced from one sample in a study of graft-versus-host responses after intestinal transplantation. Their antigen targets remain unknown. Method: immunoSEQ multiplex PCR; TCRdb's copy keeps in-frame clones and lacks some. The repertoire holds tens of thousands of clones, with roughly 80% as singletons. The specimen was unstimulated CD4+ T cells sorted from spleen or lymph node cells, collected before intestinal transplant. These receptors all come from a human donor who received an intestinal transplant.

CDR3 in amino acids: CASSIGGTSQETQYF. DNA for the CDR3: TGTGCCAGTAGTATAGGTGGGACAAGCCAAGAGACCCAGTACTTC. V gene TRBV19 combines with J gene TRBJ2-5; tentatively, D is TRBD1 (6 bases). V lost 1 base and J 1 base, leaving 10 bases between the germline ends. Germline CDR1 LNHDA, CDR2 SQIVND (reference sequence). This CDR3 spans 15 amino acids.

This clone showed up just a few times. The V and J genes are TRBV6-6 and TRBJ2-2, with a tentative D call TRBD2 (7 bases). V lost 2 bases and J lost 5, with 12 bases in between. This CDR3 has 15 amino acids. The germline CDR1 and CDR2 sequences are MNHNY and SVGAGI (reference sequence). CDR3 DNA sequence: TGTGCCAGCAGTTACGGGGGGGCCTGGACCGGGGAGCTGTTTTTT. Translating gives CASSYGGAWTGELFF.

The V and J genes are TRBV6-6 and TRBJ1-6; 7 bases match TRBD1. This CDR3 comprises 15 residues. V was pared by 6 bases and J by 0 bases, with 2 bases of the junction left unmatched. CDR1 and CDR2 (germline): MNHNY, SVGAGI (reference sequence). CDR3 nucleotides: TGTGCCAGCAGGGGGACAGCCTCCTATAATTCACCCCTCCACTTT. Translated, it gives CASRGTASYNSPLHF.

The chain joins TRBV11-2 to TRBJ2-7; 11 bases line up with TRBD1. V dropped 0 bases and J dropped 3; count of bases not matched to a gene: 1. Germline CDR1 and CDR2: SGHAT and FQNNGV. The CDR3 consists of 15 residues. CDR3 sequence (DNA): TGTGCCAGCAGCTTAGAAGGGACAGGGGGCTACGAGCAGTACTTC. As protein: CASSLEGTGGYEQYF.

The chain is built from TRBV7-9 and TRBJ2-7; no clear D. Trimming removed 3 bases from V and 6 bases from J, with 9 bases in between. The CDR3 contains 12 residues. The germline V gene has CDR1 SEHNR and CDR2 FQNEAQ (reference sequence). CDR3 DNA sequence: TGTGCCAGCAGCTTGCCTGTACGCGAGCAGTACTTC. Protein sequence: CASSLPVREQYF.

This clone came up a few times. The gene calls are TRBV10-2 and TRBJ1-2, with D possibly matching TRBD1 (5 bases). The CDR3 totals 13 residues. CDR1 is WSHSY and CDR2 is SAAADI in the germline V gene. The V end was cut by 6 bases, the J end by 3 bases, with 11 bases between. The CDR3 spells CASRGLLDYGYTF. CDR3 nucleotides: TGCGCCAGCAGGGGACTGTTAGACTATGGCTACACCTTC.

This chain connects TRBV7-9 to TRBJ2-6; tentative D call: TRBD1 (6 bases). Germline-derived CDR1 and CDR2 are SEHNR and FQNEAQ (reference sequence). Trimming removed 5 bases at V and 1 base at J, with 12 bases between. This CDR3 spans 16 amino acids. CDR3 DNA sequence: TGTGCCAGCAGCCCATTCAGGGGATCTGGGGCCAACGTCCTGACTTTC. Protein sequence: CASSPFRGSGANVLTF. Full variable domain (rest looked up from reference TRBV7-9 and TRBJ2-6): DTGVSQNPRHKITKRGQNVTFRCDPISEHNRLYWYRQTLGQGPEFLTYFQNEAQLEKSRLLSDRFSAERPKGSFSTLEIQRTEQGDSAMYLCASSPFRGSGANVLTFGAGSRLTVL.

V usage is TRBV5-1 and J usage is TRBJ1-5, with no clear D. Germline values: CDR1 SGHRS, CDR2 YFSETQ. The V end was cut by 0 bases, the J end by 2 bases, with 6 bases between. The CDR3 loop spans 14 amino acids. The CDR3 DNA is TGCGCCAGCAGCTTGGCCGGGGGCAATCAGCCCCAGCATTTT. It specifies CASSLAGGNQPQHF.

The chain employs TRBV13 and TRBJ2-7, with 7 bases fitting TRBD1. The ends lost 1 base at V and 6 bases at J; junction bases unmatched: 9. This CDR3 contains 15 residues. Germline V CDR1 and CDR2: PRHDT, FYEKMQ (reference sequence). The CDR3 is CASSLEATGFREQYF. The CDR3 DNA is TGTGCCAGCAGCTTAGAAGCGACAGGGTTTCGCGAGCAGTACTTC.